This is a list of T cell receptor beta chains from one sample in a study of cytomegalovirus exposure and HLA in healthy donors. Sequenced by immunoSEQ multiplex PCR; TCRdb stores in-frame clones only, minus some. The sample carries under 200,000 clones, approximately 80% recorded once. The sample consisted of PBMCs. Receptor source: a man between 40 and 49 years old in good health and CMV-seronegative. The CDR3 runs from the conserved cysteine through the conserved F or W. A D gene is named only where the DNA matches it firmly.

D	V	J	CDR3
TRBD2	TRBV11-2	TRBJ2-5	CASSKGLAGGETQYF
-	TRBV9	TRBJ2-3	CASSGGLHSVDTQYF
-	TRBV19	TRBJ1-1	CASIERFNTEAFF
TRBD2	TRBV18	TRBJ2-3	CASSPLGLAGFKNTQYF
-	TRBV20-1	TRBJ2-7	CSARVGHEQYF
TRBD1	TRBV4-3	TRBJ2-1	CASSRLTGIGSYNEQFF
-	TRBV7-6	TRBJ1-5	CASSLEGGRGNQPQHF
-	TRBV7-9	TRBJ1-1	CASSLAGLSAFF
TRBD1	TRBV10-1	TRBJ2-1	CASSAGTVNNEQFF
-	TRBV5-1	TRBJ2-2	CASSGPGQNTGELFF
-	TRBV10-1	TRBJ1-1	CASSIPPIEGNTEAFF
TRBD2	TRBV6-6	TRBJ2-1	CASSYDPGGNEQFF
TRBD2	TRBV2	TRBJ2-1	CASSERLAGANEQFF
TRBD2	TRBV5-4	TRBJ2-5	CASSFGGEETQYF
TRBD1	TRBV2	TRBJ1-6	CASSGQGYNSPLHF
TRBD1	TRBV7-8	TRBJ2-2	CASSLGGTGAPLNTGELFF
TRBD1	TRBV5-1	TRBJ1-4	CASSPEGGQGANEKLFF
-	TRBV30	TRBJ2-1	CARRSRGQYNEQFF
-	TRBV28	TRBJ1-5	CASSLTGLNQPQHF
TRBD1	TRBV15	TRBJ2-3	CATSKGQTDTQYF
TRBD2	TRBV2	TRBJ2-5	CASSGGLAGGEETQYF
TRBD1	TRBV28	TRBJ1-5	CASSSAVGTGVHQPQHF
TRBD2	TRBV19	TRBJ2-4	CASSTGGAENIQYF
TRBD1	TRBV6-1	TRBJ2-1	CASSARRGLGDRFF
-	TRBV29-1	TRBJ1-2	CSVERPGVANYGYTF
TRBD2	TRBV9	TRBJ2-5	CASSVVAGDGETQYF
-	TRBV6-6	TRBJ1-5	CASSFDSNQPQHF
-	TRBV6-5	TRBJ2-7	CASGQGPYEQYF
-	TRBV27	TRBJ2-7	CASAGHPYEQYF
TRBD1	TRBV19	TRBJ2-7	CASTPGQGGEQYF
-	TRBV9	TRBJ1-1	CASSFGLGTEAFF
-	TRBV14	TRBJ1-4	CASSHRATGEKLFF
-	TRBV6-1	TRBJ2-7	CASSDDSYSYEQYF
-	TRBV30	TRBJ2-1	CAWSRSLYNEQFF
TRBD1	TRBV5-6	TRBJ1-2	CASSRARGLGYGYTF
-	TRBV2	TRBJ2-1	CASSTGSEQFF
-	TRBV7-8	TRBJ2-7	CASSSGQVLGEQYF
-	TRBV23-1	TRBJ2-7	CASSRQNKPYEQYF
TRBD2	TRBV7-6	TRBJ2-7	CASSLGERDAEQYF
-	TRBV5-1	TRBJ1-6	CASSLGGIYNSPLHF
-	TRBV5-4	TRBJ2-1	CASSFQGLGNEQFF
TRBD2	TRBV5-4	TRBJ2-5	CASSSLAGGLATQYF
-	TRBV6-5	TRBJ2-1	CASSYSASDNEQFF
-	TRBV29-1	TRBJ2-4	CSVAGFSKNIQYF
-	TRBV2	-	CASSGFETYTYEQYF
TRBD1	TRBV2	TRBJ1-4	CASGQGIGKLFF
-	TRBV25-1	TRBJ1-1	CASREAGTATF
-	TRBV7-3	TRBJ2-6	CASSLDGYSGANVLTF
-	TRBV19	TRBJ2-2	CASSQGGDTGELFF
TRBD2	TRBV2	TRBJ2-1	CASSEGVGASGGEQFF
-	TRBV7-9	TRBJ1-1	CASSLSGGEAFF
TRBD1	TRBV29-1	TRBJ2-2	CSVHGTGGIAGELFF
TRBD2	TRBV7-2	TRBJ2-2	CASSLATGGSIGELFF
-	TRBV6-5	-	CASSSDRDHYEQYF
TRBD1	TRBV19	TRBJ2-2	CASSPGTGGKELFF